Listed below are T cell receptor beta chains from one sample, sequenced in a study of blood T cell repertoires in COVID-19. Sequenced by immunoSEQ multiplex PCR; TCRdb stores in-frame clones only, minus some. The table has 250,000 to 400,000 clones, 85% to 90% seen once. Source material: peripheral blood. These receptors all come from a woman aged 25 to 45 with COVID-19, enrolled during active disease. CDR3s include the opening cysteine and the closing phenylalanine or tryptophan. D genes are given only for firm matches. Clone size is shown for a subset of rows, as once, few, many or a class of expanded clone.

cdr3_aa cdr3_nt j_call clone_size v_call d_call
CASSSRLGAGDRETQYF TGTGCCAGCAGCTCGCGTTTGGGAGCGGGAGACCGGGAGACCCAGTACTTC TRBJ2-5 . TRBV5-4 TRBD2
CASTQGSTYNSPLHF TGTGCCAGCACCCAGGGGAGCACCTATAATTCACCCCTCCACTTT TRBJ1-6 . TRBV6-5 .
CASSDQGNYGYTF TGTGCCAGCAGTGATCAGGGGAACTATGGCTACACCTTC TRBJ1-2 . TRBV6-1 .
CASSTRGFYGYTF TGTGCCAGCAGTACCAGGGGTTTCTATGGCTACACCTTC TRBJ1-2 once TRBV6-5 .
CASSSLQGSNQPQHF TGTGCCAGCAGTTCCCTACAGGGTAGCAATCAGCCCCAGCATTTT TRBJ1-5 . TRBV6-5 .
CASSRGQGRTEAFF TGTGCCAGCAGTCGTGGACAGGGGCGGACTGAAGCTTTCTTT TRBJ1-1 . TRBV28 TRBD1
CASSQDRSETQYF TGCGCCAGCAGCCAAGATCGGTCCGAGACCCAGTACTTC TRBJ2-5 . TRBV4-1 .
CASSSGTGGAYEQYF TGTGCCAGCAGTAGCGGGACAGGGGGCGCCTACGAGCAGTACTTC TRBJ2-7 . TRBV28 TRBD1
CASSVILNTEAFF TGTGCCAGCAGTGTTATTTTGAACACTGAAGCTTTCTTT TRBJ1-1 . TRBV28 .
CASSASSYNEQFF TGTGCCAGTAGTGCCAGCTCCTACAATGAGCAGTTCTTC TRBJ2-1 . TRBV19 .
CASSDSETQYF TGTGCCAGCAGCGACAGCGAGACCCAGTACTTC TRBJ2-5 . TRBV7-8 .
CASTAGGAYEQYF TGTGCCAGCACTGCAGGGGGCGCCTACGAGCAGTACTTC TRBJ2-7 . TRBV5-4 TRBD1
CASSFRAGVEQYF TGTGCCAGCAGCTTCCGAGCAGGGGTCGAGCAGTACTTC TRBJ2-7 . TRBV7-2 .
CASSEQGSNQPQHF TGTGCCAGCAGTGAACAGGGTAGCAATCAGCCCCAGCATTTT TRBJ1-5 . TRBV6-1 .
CAGALGADQPQHF TGTGCCGGCGCTTTGGGGGCAGATCAGCCCCAGCATTTT TRBJ1-5 . TRBV28 .
CASSLAAGGLTDTQYF TGTGCCAGCAGCTTGGCCGCAGGGGGCCTGACAGATACGCAGTATTTT TRBJ2-3 . TRBV5-6 TRBD1
CASSLDGLAVGSYNEQFF TGCGCCAGCAGCTTGGATGGACTAGCGGTTGGGAGCTACAATGAGCAGTTCTTC TRBJ2-1 . TRBV5-1 TRBD2
CASSSLAGVSEQYF TGTGCCAGCAGCTCACTAGCGGGAGTTTCCGAGCAGTACTTC TRBJ2-7 . TRBV7-9 TRBD2
CAWRFNDRVTEAFF TGTGCCTGGAGGTTTAACGACAGGGTCACTGAAGCTTTCTTT TRBJ1-1 . TRBV30 TRBD1
CASTLGPSTDTQYF TGTGCCAGCACCTTGGGCCCGAGCACAGATACGCAGTATTTT TRBJ2-3 . TRBV6-5 .
CASSLASRATRGELFF TGTGCCAGCAGCTTAGCCAGCAGGGCCACGAGGGGGGAGCTGTTTTTT TRBJ2-2 . TRBV7-6 .
CASSHGRPGNYGYTF TGTGCCAGCAGCCATGGGAGGCCGGGGAACTATGGCTACACCTTC TRBJ1-2 many TRBV14 .
CAISEGTSSETQYF TGTGCCATCAGTGAGGGGACTAGCTCGGAGACCCAGTACTTC TRBJ2-5 . TRBV10-3 TRBD2
CASSERQTNTEAFF TGTGCCAGCAGTGAGAGGCAGACGAACACTGAAGCTTTCTTT TRBJ1-1 . TRBV2 .
CASSFERTSGNTIYF TGTGCCAGCAGCTTTGAGAGGACATCTGGAAACACCATATATTTT TRBJ1-3 . TRBV11-2 .
CASSYLDRAYEQYF TGTGCCAGCAGTTACCTGGACAGGGCCTACGAGCAGTACTTC TRBJ2-7 . TRBV6-6 TRBD1
CASSPQVMNTEAFF TGTGCCAGCAGCCCTCAGGTCATGAACACTGAAGCTTTCTTT TRBJ1-1 . TRBV7-9 .
CASTPAGGSDTEAFF TGTGCCAGCACTCCCGCAGGAGGGTCGGACACTGAAGCTTTCTTT TRBJ1-1 . TRBV27 .
CASSEWTATEAFF TGCGCCAGCAGTGAGTGGACAGCCACTGAAGCTTTCTTT TRBJ1-1 few TRBV10-2 .
CASSYRGVGETQYF TGTGCCAGCAGCTACAGGGGAGTAGGAGAGACCCAGTACTTC TRBJ2-5 . TRBV11-1 TRBD1
CASSNPGTGVEKLFF TGTGCCAGCAGCAACCCCGGGACAGGGGTTGAAAAACTGTTTTTT TRBJ1-4 . TRBV7-8 TRBD1
CASSSDRDREQYF TGTGCCAGCAGCTCGGACAGGGACCGAGAGCAGTACTTC TRBJ2-7 . TRBV7-6 TRBD1
CASSPRRGQYTDTQYF TGTGCCAGCAGCCCCCGGAGGGGACAGTACACAGATACGCAGTATTTT TRBJ2-3 . TRBV11-2 .
CASSPPGKTEAFF TGTGCCAGCAGCCCTCCAGGAAAGACTGAAGCTTTCTTT TRBJ1-1 . TRBV11-2 .
CASSEKDRIYEQYF TGTGCCAGCAGTGAAAAGGACAGGATCTACGAGCAGTACTTC TRBJ2-7 . TRBV2 TRBD1
CASTGLAGNTGELFF TGCGCCAGCACGGGACTAGCGGGGAACACCGGGGAGCTGTTTTTT TRBJ2-2 . TRBV5-1 TRBD2
CASSSGQGYEQYF TGTGCCAGCAGTTCCGGACAGGGTTACGAGCAGTACTTC TRBJ2-7 once TRBV6-6 TRBD1
CASRAVSGAEAFF TGTGCCAGCAGGGCAGTGTCAGGTGCTGAAGCTTTCTTT TRBJ1-1 . TRBV2 .
CAWSVLTNEQFF TGTGCCTGGAGTGTACTCACGAATGAGCAGTTCTTC TRBJ2-1 . TRBV30 .
CASSLNRAYEQYF TGTGCCAGCAGTTTAAACAGGGCCTACGAGCAGTACTTC TRBJ2-7 . TRBV27 .
CASSSPAGEQFF TGTGCCAGCAGCTCCCCTGCGGGCGAGCAGTTCTTC TRBJ2-1 . TRBV7-2 .
CASSTIPIGGQPQHF TGTGCCAGTAGTACCATACCGATAGGGGGTCAGCCCCAGCATTTT TRBJ1-5 . TRBV19 .
CASLGLVNGYTF TGTGCCAGCCTAGGACTCGTGAATGGCTACACCTTC TRBJ1-2 . TRBV2 .